Presented here are 14 T cell receptor beta chains from one specimen sequenced in a study of cytomegalovirus exposure and HLA in healthy donors. A multiplex PCR was run with 60 Vbeta primers and 13 Jbeta primers. Profiled with immunoSEQ multiplex PCR; TCRdb holds only in-frame clones, not every one. The sample includes approximately 160,000 clones, about 84% of them seen just once. The specimen was PBMCs. These receptors were obtained from a man aged 18 to 30 in good health and CMV-seronegative.

V and J are TRBV2 and TRBJ2-5, with D perhaps matching TRBD2 (7 bases). CDR1 and CDR2 from the germline V gene are SNHLY and FYNNEI. The CDR3 is 16 amino acids. The germline V and J ends were trimmed by 6 bases and 4 bases, with 21 bases remaining between them. CDR3 in amino acids: CASSAEGRGRLETQYF. The DNA of the CDR3 is TGTGCCAGCAGCGCCGAGGGGCGGGGGCGTTTAGAGACCCAGTACTTC.

The chain combines TRBV7-9 with TRBJ2-7; TRBD2 aligns across 11 bases. Germline values: CDR1 SEHNR, CDR2 FQNEAQ (reference sequence). The length of the CDR3 is 14 residues. J gave up 4 bases and V 5 bases, and 4 bases lay outside the gene matches. This chain's CDR3 is CASSLTSGSYEQYF. As DNA, the CDR3 is TGTGCCAGCAGCCTCACTAGCGGGAGTTACGAGCAGTACTTC.

The table lists this clone with a few counts. The genes are TRBV4-3 and TRBJ2-7; D remains ambiguous. Germline CDR1 is LGHNA and CDR2 is YSLEER. The CDR3 length is 15 residues. Trimming took off 3 bases at V and 0 bases at J, with 12 bases between the two ends. CDR3 protein: CASSQESSSSYEQYF. In nucleotides, the CDR3 is TGCGCCAGCAGCCAGGAGTCGTCAAGCTCCTACGAGCAGTACTTC.

The J gene is TRBJ2-7, the V gene TRBV4-1; TRBD1 matches at 10 bases. This CDR3 is built from 15 residues. With V trimmed by 4 bases and J by 2 bases, 5 bases remained unmatched. Germline CDR1 is MGHRA and CDR2 is YSYEKL. CDR3 DNA: TGCGCCAGCAGCCGTGCGACAGGGGGCACCTACGAGCAGTACTTC. Encoded protein: CASSRATGGTYEQYF.

This chain connects TRBV18 to TRBJ2-3, with 10 bases lining up with TRBD2. The CDR3 extends over 15 amino acids. Losses at the gene ends were 0 bases for V and 6 bases for J; bases not matched to a gene: 3. Germline assignment: CDR1 KGHSH and CDR2 LQKENI. CDR3 amino acids: CASSPPSGGADTQYF. CDR3 coding DNA: TGTGCCAGCTCACCACCGAGCGGGGGGGCTGATACGCAGTATTTT.

The chain joins TRBV28 to TRBJ2-7; possibly TRBD2 for D (6 bases). V gave up 4 bases and J gave up 7 bases, with 17 bases separating them. The CDR3 runs to 14 residues. Per germline, CDR1 MDHEN and CDR2 SYDVKM. The CDR3 sequence is CASSWGELFGEQYF. The DNA of the CDR3 is TGTGCCAGCAGTTGGGGGGAACTATTCGGGGAGCAGTACTTC.

The chain joins TRBV10-3 to TRBJ2-5; 9 nucleotides align to TRBD2. Germline loops: CDR1 ENHRY, CDR2 SYGVKD. The V gene end was trimmed by 11 bases and the J gene end by 3 bases; junction bases not matched to a gene: 10. This CDR3 region has 14 residues. The CDR3 DNA reads as TGTGCCGTCGCTAGCGGGACGAGAGAAGAGACCCAGTACTTC. The encoded protein is CAVASGTREETQYF.

This clone was observed a single time. The V gene is TRBV5-1, the J gene TRBJ1-6; weak D call: TRBD1 (5 bases). Trimming cost V 3 bases and J 8 bases, with 12 bases left between them. Germline CDR1 SGHRS, CDR2 YFSETQ. The length of the CDR3 is 14 residues. CDR3 loop: CASSWDFQDSPLHF. The CDR3 DNA sequence: TGCGCCAGCAGCTGGGACTTTCAGGATTCACCCCTCCACTTT.

This clone is a singleton in its sample. The chain is built from TRBV19 and TRBJ2-7, with D possibly being TRBD2 (5 bases). Trimming left V 4 bases short and J 3 bases short, with 10 bases between. In germline, CDR1 is LNHDA, CDR2 SQIVND (reference sequence). CDR3 length: 13 amino acids. CDR3 loop: CASSKEDHYEQYF. In DNA form, the CDR3 reads TGTGCCAGTAGTAAGGAGGATCACTACGAGCAGTACTTC.

The chain is built from TRBV29-1 and TRBJ2-7; 12 positions agree with TRBD2. The CDR3 has 13 residues. In germline, CDR1 is SQVTM, CDR2 ANQGSEA. V shed 5 bases and J 3 bases; nucleotides not matched to a gene: 2. CDR3 DNA sequence: TGCAGCGTTCTAGCGGGAGGGCGCTACGAGCAGTACTTC. Its translation is CSVLAGGRYEQYF.

The rearrangement uses TRBV27 and TRBJ2-1; TRBD1 might be the D (5 bases). V was clipped by 5 bases and J by 3 bases, with 8 bases between them. CDR3 length equals 13 residues. CDR1 and CDR2 from the germline V gene are MNHEY and SMNVEV (reference sequence). CDR3 sequence reads: CASSIQDYNEQFF. Written as DNA, the CDR3 is TGTGCCAGCAGTATACAGGACTACAATGAGCAGTTCTTC.

The V and J genes are TRBV6-4 and TRBJ2-1, with 8 bases lining up with TRBD2. The germline gives CDR1 MRHNA, CDR2 SNTAGT. The CDR3 contains 15 residues. V lost 6 bases to trimming and J lost 3 bases; unmatched junction nucleotides: 7. This CDR3 is CASSEDSGNYNEQFF. The CDR3 nucleotides are TGTGCCAGCAGCGAAGATAGCGGGAACTACAATGAGCAGTTCTTC.

The V call is TRBV19, the J call TRBJ2-3; D is undetermined. The CDR3 is made up of 12 amino acids. V lost 3 bases, J lost 9 bases, and 10 bases lay in between. CDR1 and CDR2 from the germline V gene are LNHDA and SQIVND (reference sequence). Here the CDR3 reads CASSMGERTQYF. The CDR3 DNA reads as TGTGCCAGTAGTATGGGTGAGCGAACGCAGTATTTT.

This clone was seen once. This chain links TRBV2 with TRBJ2-1; TRBD2 agrees at 13 bases. V lost 4 bases and J lost 7; bases outside the gene matches: 4. There are 15 residues in the CDR3. The germline CDR1 and CDR2 sequences are SNHLY and FYNNEI. CDR3 sequence (DNA): TGTGCCAGCAGTGTAACTAGCGGGAGGGCGAATGAGCAGTTCTTC. This translates into CASSVTSGRANEQFF.